This is a list of T cell receptor beta chains from one sample in a study of T cells after yellow fever vaccination. TCRdb re-called the 5' RACE reads with MiXCR, one entry per CDR3 protein. The sample shows around 310,000 distinct CDR3 sequences, 3.6% of them seen only once. Sequenced material: PBMCs, taken on the day of the yellow fever booster vaccination. These receptors originate from a man between 18 and 29 years old who received the YFV17D yellow fever vaccine. The conserved cysteine and the conserved F or W are not part of the CDR3 here. D genes are given only for firm matches.

V gene: TRBV20-1; D gene: -; CDR3 length: 11; CDR3 protein: SAQREGGPEAF
V gene: TRBV20-1; D gene: TRBD2; CDR3 length: 10; CDR3 protein: SASSGSHEQY
V gene: TRBV5-1; D gene: -; CDR3 length: 10; CDR3 protein: ASTRGSGELF
V gene: TRBV6-4; D gene: TRBD2; CDR3 length: 14; CDR3 protein: ASSERGGSGANVLT
V gene: TRBV25-1; D gene: TRBD1; CDR3 length: 9; CDR3 protein: ATTGDGGYT
V gene: TRBV7-2; D gene: -; CDR3 length: 15; CDR3 protein: ASSLADRRISQETQY
V gene: TRBV7-9; D gene: TRBD1; CDR3 length: 10; CDR3 protein: ASSTSTGFYT
V gene: TRBV28; D gene: TRBD2; CDR3 length: 12; CDR3 protein: AIIAGGLYNEQF
V gene: TRBV5-1; D gene: TRBD1; CDR3 length: 12; CDR3 protein: ASGTTGGGETQY
V gene: TRBV7-9; D gene: TRBD1; CDR3 length: 12; CDR3 protein: ASSPQGASEKLF
V gene: TRBV4-3; D gene: -; CDR3 length: 11; CDR3 protein: ASSQEPWIEAF
V gene: TRBV6-2/TRBV6-3; D gene: TRBD1; CDR3 length: 12; CDR3 protein: ASSIGQDTGELF
V gene: TRBV7-9; D gene: -; CDR3 length: 13; CDR3 protein: ASSSYRDLGETQY
V gene: TRBV12-3/TRBV12-4; D gene: -; CDR3 length: 12; CDR3 protein: ASRGGTGPWTQY
V gene: TRBV5-1; D gene: -; CDR3 length: 9; CDR3 protein: ASSSSYEQY
V gene: TRBV5-1; D gene: TRBD1; CDR3 length: 12; CDR3 protein: ASSLSQGAYGYT
V gene: TRBV15; D gene: -; CDR3 length: 14; CDR3 protein: ATSRDPRGAKNIQY
V gene: TRBV5-1; D gene: -; CDR3 length: 12; CDR3 protein: ASSMDSQGNTIY
V gene: TRBV18; D gene: -; CDR3 length: 12; CDR3 protein: ASSPQNTDNEQF
V gene: TRBV7-3; D gene: -; CDR3 length: 12; CDR3 protein: ASSSGGGTGELF